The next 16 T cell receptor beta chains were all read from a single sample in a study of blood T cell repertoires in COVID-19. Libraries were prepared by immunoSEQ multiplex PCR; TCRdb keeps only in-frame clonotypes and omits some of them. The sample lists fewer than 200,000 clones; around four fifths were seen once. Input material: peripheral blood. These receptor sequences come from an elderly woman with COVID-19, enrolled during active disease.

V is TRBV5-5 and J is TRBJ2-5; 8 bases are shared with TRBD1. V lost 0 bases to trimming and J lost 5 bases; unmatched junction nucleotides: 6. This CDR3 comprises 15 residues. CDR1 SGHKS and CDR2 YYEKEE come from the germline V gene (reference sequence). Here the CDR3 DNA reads TGTGCCAGCAGCTTGGCCTGGACAGGGATGGAGACCCAGTACTTC. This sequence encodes CASSLAWTGMETQYF.

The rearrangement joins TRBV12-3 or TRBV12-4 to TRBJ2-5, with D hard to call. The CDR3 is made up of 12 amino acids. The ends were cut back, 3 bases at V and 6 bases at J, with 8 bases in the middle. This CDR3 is CASSLEWQTQYF. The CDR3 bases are TGTGCCAGCAGTTTGGAGTGGCAGACCCAGTACTTC.

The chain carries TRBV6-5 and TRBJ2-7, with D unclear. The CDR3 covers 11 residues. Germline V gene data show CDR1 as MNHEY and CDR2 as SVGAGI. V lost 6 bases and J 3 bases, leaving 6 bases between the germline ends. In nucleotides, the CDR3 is TGTGCCAGCAGAAACATCTACGAGCAGTACTTC. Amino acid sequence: CASRNIYEQYF.

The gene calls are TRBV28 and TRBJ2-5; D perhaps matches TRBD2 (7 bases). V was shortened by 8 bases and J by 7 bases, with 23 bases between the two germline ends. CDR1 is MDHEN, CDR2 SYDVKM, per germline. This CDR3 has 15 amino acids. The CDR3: CASHGWGGAHRTQYF. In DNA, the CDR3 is TGTGCCAGCCACGGGTGGGGGGGGGCCCATCGGACCCAGTACTTC.

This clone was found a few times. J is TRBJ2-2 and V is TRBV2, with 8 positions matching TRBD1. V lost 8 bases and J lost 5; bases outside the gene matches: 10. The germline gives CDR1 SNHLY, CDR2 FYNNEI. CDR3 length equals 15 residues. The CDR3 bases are TGTGCCAGCCGGACAGGGTTGGCAGGAACCGGGGAGCTGTTTTTT. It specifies CASRTGLAGTGELFF.

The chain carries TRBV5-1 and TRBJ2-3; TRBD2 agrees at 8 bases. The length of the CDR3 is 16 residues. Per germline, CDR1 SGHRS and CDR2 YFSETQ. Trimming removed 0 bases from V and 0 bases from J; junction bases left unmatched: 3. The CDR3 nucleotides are TGCGCCAGCAGCTTGGAAAGCGGGGGCAGCACAGATACGCAGTATTTT. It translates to CASSLESGGSTDTQYF.

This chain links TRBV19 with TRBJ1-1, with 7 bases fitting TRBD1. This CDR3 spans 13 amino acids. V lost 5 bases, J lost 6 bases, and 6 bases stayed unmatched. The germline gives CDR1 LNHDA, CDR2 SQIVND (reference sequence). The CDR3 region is CASSLRQGPEAFF. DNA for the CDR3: TGTGCCAGTAGTCTACGACAGGGCCCTGAAGCTTTCTTT.

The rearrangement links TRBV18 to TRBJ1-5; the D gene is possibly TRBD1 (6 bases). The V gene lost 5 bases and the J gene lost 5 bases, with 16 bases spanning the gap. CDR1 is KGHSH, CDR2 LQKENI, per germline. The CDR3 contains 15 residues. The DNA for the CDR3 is TGTGCCAGCTCAGCACAGACAGGCACCCATCAGCCCCAGCATTTT. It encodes CASSAQTGTHQPQHF. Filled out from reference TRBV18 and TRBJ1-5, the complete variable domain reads NAGVMQNPRHLVRRRGQEARLRCSPMKGHSHVYWYRQLPEEGLKFMVYLQKENIIDESGMPKERFSAEFPKEGPSILRIQQVVRGDSAAYFCASSAQTGTHQPQHFGDGTRLSIL.

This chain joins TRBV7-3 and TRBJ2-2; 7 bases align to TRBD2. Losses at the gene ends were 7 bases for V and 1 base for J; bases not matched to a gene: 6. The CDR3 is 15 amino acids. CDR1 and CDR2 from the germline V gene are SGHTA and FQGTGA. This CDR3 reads CASTRSGGNTGELFF. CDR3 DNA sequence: TGTGCCAGCACCCGTTCGGGGGGGAACACCGGGGAGCTGTTTTTT.

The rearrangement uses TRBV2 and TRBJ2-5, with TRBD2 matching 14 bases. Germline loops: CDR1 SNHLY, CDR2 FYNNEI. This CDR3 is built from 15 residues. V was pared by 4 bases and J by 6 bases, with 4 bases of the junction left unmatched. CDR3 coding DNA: TGTGCCAGCAGTGGGGGACTAGCGGGGGCGCAGACCCAGTACTTC. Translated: CASSGGLAGAQTQYF.

The CDR3 reads CASTTGQGDQPQHF. CDR3 DNA: TGTGCCAGCACGACAGGACAGGGGGATCAGCCCCAGCATTTT. The rearrangement links TRBV28 to TRBJ1-5; TRBD1 agrees at 10 bases. In germline, CDR1 is MDHEN, CDR2 SYDVKM. V shed 7 bases, J shed 5 bases, and the junction held 5 bases outside the gene matches. The CDR3 extends over 14 amino acids.

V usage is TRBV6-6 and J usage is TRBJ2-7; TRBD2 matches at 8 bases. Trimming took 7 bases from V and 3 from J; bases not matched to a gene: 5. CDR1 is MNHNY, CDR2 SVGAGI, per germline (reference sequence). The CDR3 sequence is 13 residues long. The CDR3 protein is CASTLTSGYEQYF. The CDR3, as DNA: TGTGCCAGCACCTTAACTAGCGGCTACGAGCAGTACTTC.

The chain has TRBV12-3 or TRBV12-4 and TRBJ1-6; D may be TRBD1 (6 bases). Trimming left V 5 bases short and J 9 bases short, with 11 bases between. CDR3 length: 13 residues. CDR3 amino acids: CASSQIQGSPLHF. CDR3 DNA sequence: TGTGCCAGCAGTCAAATACAGGGTTCACCCCTCCACTTT.

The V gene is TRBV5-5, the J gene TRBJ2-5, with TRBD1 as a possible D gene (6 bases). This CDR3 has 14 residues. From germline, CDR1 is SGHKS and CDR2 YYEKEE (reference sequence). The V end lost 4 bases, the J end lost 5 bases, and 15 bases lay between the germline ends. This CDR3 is CASSPRGNGETQYF. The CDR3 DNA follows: TGTGCCAGCAGCCCAAGGGGGAACGGGGAGACCCAGTACTTC. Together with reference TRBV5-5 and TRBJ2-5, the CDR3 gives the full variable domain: DAGVTQSPTHLIKTRGQQVTLRCSPISGHKSVSWYQQVLGQGPQFIFQYYEKEERGRGNFPDRFSARQFPNYSSELNVNALLLGDSALYLCASSPRGNGETQYFGPGTRLLVL.

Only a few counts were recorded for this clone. The CDR3, as DNA: TGTGCCAGCAGTTTAGTCGGTTCGCTCAAACCTAGCGGCTACGAGCAGTACTTC. Translating it yields CASSLVGSLKPSGYEQYF. V usage is TRBV28 and J usage is TRBJ2-7; 7 positions match TRBD2. Germline CDR1 is MDHEN and CDR2 is SYDVKM. The CDR3 loop spans 18 amino acids. The trim removed 2 bases at V and 3 bases at J, leaving 16 bases unmatched.

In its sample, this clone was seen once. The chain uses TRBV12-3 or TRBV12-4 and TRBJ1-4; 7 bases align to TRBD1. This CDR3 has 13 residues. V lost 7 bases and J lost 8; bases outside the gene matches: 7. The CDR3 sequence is CASNRGTGEKLFF. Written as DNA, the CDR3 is TGTGCCAGCAACAGGGGCACGGGAGAAAAACTGTTTTTT.